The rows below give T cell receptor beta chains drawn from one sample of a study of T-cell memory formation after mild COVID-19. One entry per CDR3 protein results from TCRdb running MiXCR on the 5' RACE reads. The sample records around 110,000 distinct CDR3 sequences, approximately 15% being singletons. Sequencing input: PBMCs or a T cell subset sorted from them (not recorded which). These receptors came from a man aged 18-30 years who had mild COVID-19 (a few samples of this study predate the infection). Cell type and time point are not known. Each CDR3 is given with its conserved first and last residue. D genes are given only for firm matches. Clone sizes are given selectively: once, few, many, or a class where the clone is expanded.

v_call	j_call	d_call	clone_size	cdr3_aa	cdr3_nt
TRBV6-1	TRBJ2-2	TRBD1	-	CATGTDNTGELFF	TGTGCCACCGGGACAGATAACACCGGGGAGCTGTTTTTT
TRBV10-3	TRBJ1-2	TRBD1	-	CAISDAGQVSNYGYTF	TGTGCCATCAGTGATGCCGGACAGGTTTCGAACTATGGCTACACCTTC
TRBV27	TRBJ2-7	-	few	CASSTKGGSEQYF	TGTGCCAGCAGTACGAAGGGGGGGAGCGAGCAGTACTTC
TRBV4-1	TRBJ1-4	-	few	CASSQTFPATNEKLFF	TGCGCCAGCAGCCAAACGTTTCCCGCAACTAATGAAAAACTGTTTTTT
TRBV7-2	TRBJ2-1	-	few	CASSPPDSSYNEQFF	TGTGCCAGCAGCCCACCGGACTCCTCCTACAATGAGCAGTTCTTC
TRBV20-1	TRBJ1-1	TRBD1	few	CSARVGQANTEAFF	TGCAGTGCTAGAGTCGGACAGGCGAACACTGAAGCTTTCTTT
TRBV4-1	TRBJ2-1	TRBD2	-	CASSHGGASGGADEQFF	TGCGCCAGCAGCCACGGTGGGGCTAGCGGGGGGGCCGATGAGCAGTTCTTC
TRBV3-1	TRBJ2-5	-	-	CASGGTRGETQYF	TGTGCCAGCGGTGGAACTAGGGGTGAGACCCAGTACTTC
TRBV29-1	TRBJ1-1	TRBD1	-	CSVEIAGQGPEAFF	TGCAGCGTTGAAATTGCAGGACAGGGCCCTGAAGCTTTCTTT
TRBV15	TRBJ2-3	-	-	CATHQRLLSSTDTQYF	TGTGCCACCCACCAAAGGCTGTTATCTAGCACAGATACGCAGTATTTT
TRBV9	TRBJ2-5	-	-	CASSHGGGALQETQYF	TGTGCCAGCAGCCACGGGGGCGGAGCTTTACAAGAGACCCAGTACTTC
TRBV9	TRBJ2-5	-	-	CASSEVGRGLRETQYF	TGTGCCAGCAGCGAGGTCGGGCGGGGGCTGCGGGAGACCCAGTACTTC
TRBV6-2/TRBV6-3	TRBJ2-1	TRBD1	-	CASSYGTGNEQFF	TGTGCCAGCAGTTACGGGACAGGCAATGAGCAGTTCTTC
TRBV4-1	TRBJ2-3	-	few	CASSQEAGVADTQYF	TGCGCCAGCAGCCAAGAGGCAGGGGTGGCCGATACGCAGTATTTT
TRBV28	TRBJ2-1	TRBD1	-	CASNSGTGDNNEQFF	TGTGCCAGCAACTCCGGGACAGGGGACAACAATGAGCAGTTCTTC
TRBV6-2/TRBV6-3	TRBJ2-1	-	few	CASSYRDISYNEQFF	TGTGCCAGCAGTTATCGGGATATATCCTACAATGAGCAGTTCTTC
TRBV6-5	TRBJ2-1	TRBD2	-	CASSVSGGPVNEQFF	TGTGCCAGCAGTGTTAGCGGGGGGCCGGTCAATGAGCAGTTCTTC
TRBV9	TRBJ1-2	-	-	CASSVVEGFYGYTF	TGTGCCAGCAGCGTAGTGGAGGGTTTCTATGGCTACACCTTC
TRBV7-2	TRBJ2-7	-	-	CASRYLWTGNYEQYF	TGTGCCAGCAGGTACCTCTGGACTGGGAACTACGAGCAGTACTTC
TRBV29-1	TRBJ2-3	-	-	CSVREGESLDTQYF	TGCAGCGTCCGAGAAGGGGAATCATTGGATACGCAGTATTTT
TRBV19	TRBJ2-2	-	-	CASSMFGEMFF	TGTGCCAGTAGTATGTTCGGGGAGATGTTTTTT
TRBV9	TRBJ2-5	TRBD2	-	CASSVVGLAGIQETQYF	TGTGCCAGCAGCGTAGTTGGGCTAGCGGGGATCCAAGAGACCCAGTACTTC
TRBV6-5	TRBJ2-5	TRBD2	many	CASSYGLAGETQYF	TGTGCCAGCAGTTACGGGCTAGCGGGAGAGACCCAGTACTTC
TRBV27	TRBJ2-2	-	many	CASSWGGELFF	TGTGCCAGCAGTTGGGGCGGGGAGCTGTTTTTT
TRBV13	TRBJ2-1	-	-	CASSLGRRGNNEQFF	TGTGCCAGCAGCTTGGGGAGAAGGGGAAACAATGAGCAGTTCTTC
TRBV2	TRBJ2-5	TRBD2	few	CASVGLAPWETQYF	TGTGCCAGCGTCGGACTAGCGCCTTGGGAGACCCAGTACTTC
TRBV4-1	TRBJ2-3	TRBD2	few	CASSRPAAGRGTDTQYF	TGCGCCAGCAGCCGCCCCGCCGCAGGGAGGGGCACAGATACGCAGTATTTT
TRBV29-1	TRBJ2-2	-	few	CSVLGGGPGELFF	TGCAGCGTTCTGGGGGGAGGCCCCGGGGAGCTGTTTTTT
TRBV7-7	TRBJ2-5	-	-	CASSLGLFETQYF	TGTGCCAGCAGCTTAGGACTATTCGAGACCCAGTACTTC
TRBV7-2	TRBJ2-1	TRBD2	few	CASRFSGRNEQFF	TGTGCCAGCAGATTTAGCGGGAGAAATGAGCAGTTCTTC
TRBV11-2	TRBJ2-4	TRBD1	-	CASSSPEGQGRDIQYF	TGTGCCAGCAGCTCCCCCGAAGGACAGGGAAGGGACATTCAGTACTTC
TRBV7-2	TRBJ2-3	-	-	CASSLGSGTDTQYF	TGTGCCAGCAGCTTAGGCTCAGGCACAGATACGCAGTATTTT
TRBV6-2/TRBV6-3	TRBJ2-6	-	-	CASRHDLLAANVLTF	TGTGCCAGCAGACACGATCTCCTAGCTGCCAACGTCCTGACTTTC
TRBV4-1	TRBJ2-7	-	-	CASTLGSAQDEQYF	TGCGCCAGCACCTTAGGCAGTGCCCAGGACGAGCAGTACTTC
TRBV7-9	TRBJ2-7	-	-	CASSGNPGHYEQYF	TGTGCCAGCAGCGGCAACCCGGGCCACTACGAGCAGTACTTC
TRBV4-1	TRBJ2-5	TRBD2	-	CASSQRLAGGETQYF	TGCGCCAGCAGCCAACGACTAGCGGGGGGTGAGACCCAGTACTTC
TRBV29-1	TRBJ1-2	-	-	CSYGYQGEGGYTF	TGCAGCTACGGGTACCAGGGCGAGGGGGGCTACACCTTC
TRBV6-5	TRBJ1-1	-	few	CASSYGGQNTEAFF	TGTGCCAGCAGTTACGGGGGACAGAACACTGAAGCTTTCTTT
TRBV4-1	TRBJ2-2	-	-	CASSQAWPQDAGELFF	TGCGCCAGCAGCCAAGCTTGGCCCCAGGACGCCGGGGAGCTGTTTTTT
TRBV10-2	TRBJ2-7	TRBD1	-	CASRGTVGAYEQYF	TGCGCCAGCAGAGGGACAGTCGGAGCCTACGAGCAGTACTTC
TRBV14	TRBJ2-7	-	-	CASSLNRYEQYF	TGTGCCAGCAGCCTAAACCGGTACGAGCAGTACTTC
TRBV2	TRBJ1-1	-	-	CASIPPEGGGYTEAFF	TGTGCCAGCATTCCTCCGGAGGGGGGTGGGTACACTGAAGCTTTCTTT
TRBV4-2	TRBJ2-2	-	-	CASSQGKSRELFF	TGTGCCAGCAGCCAAGGAAAAAGCCGGGAGCTGTTTTTT
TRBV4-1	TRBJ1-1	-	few	CASGDMNTEAFF	TGCGCCAGCGGGGACATGAACACTGAAGCTTTCTTT
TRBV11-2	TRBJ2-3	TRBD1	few	CASSSPLTGTTDTQYF	TGTGCCAGCAGCTCTCCTCTGACAGGGACCACAGATACGCAGTATTTT
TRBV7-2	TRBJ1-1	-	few	CASSLRGGDNTEAFF	TGTGCCAGCAGCTTAAGAGGGGGGGACAACACTGAAGCTTTCTTT
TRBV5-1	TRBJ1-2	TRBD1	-	CASSPGQGASYTF	TGCGCCAGCAGCCCGGGACAGGGGGCCAGCTACACCTTC